This paragraph covers one T cell receptor (beta chain) sequence. What it binds is unknown. A read error may produce the germline difference seen at one junction end. TCR beta CDR3 regions were amplified from RNA transcripts. The study used the HTBI primer set for a first-round RT-PCR of the TCR CDR3. TCRdb analysed the multiplex PCR reads with MiXCR anew, one entry per CDR3 protein. The sample has a few hundred thousand distinct CDR3 sequences; around 46% are singletons. The CDR3 runs 16 residues. Germline CDR1 reads MDHEN; CDR2 reads SYDVKM. Clinical symptoms, serum thyroxine, TRAb, thyroid ultrasound and orbital computed tomography informed diagnoses. This sample was included in a study of T cells in Graves' hyperthyroidism and ophthalmopathy. General study points: Most clonotypes expanded in thyroid above 0.001 were likewise present in blood. The model made its ophthalmopathy prediction, and onset followed a median approximately six months later. By a 13 V-J model, ophthalmopathy was set apart from stable hyperthyroidism.

This receptor was identified in an adult woman with Graves' disease, either hyperthyroidism or ophthalmopathy (not recorded which). Sequenced input: peripheral blood or thyroid tissue (not recorded which). The chain uses TRBV28 and TRBJ1-5; tentatively, D is TRBD1 (5 bases). The CDR3 coding sequence is TGTGCCAACAGTTACGGGGGTCGAGTAGGCAATCAGCCCCAGCATTTT. Amino acid sequence: CANSYGGRVGNQPQHF.